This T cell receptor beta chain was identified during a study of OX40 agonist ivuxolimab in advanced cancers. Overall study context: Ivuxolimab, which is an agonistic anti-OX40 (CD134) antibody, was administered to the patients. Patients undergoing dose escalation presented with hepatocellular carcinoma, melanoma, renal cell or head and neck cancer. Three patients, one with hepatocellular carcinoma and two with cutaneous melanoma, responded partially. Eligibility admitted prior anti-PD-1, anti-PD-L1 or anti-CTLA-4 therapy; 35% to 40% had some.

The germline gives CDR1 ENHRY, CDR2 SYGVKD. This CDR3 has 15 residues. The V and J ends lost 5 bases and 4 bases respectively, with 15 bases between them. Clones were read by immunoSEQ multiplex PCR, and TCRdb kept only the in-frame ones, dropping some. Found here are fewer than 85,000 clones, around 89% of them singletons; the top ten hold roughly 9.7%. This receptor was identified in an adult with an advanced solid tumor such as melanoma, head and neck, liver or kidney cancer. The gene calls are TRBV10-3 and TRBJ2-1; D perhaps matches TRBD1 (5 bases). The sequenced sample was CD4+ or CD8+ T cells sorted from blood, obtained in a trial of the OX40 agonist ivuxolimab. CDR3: CAISTPPSGYNEQFF. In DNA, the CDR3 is TGTGCCATCAGTACACCTCCATCAGGGTACAATGAGCAGTTCTTC.